A single T cell receptor (beta chain) is shown here with its context. Its antigen remains undetermined. Per-nucleotide qualities are absent, and no much larger clonotype sits a single base away. These data are taken from a study of T cell responses to AZD1222 COVID-19 vaccine (dated by TCRdb to the early 2020s). Background for the entire study: TCR sequencing was performed for 230 to 250 trial participants, of whom roughly 200 were given two doses of AZD1222 and some 26 were given two doses of MenACWY control vaccine. Trial participants were enrolled by age into 18-55, 56-69 and 70-plus year subgroups, with roughly 160, 29 and 62 TCR-sequenced participants respectively. The study at large found these results: CD4 TCRs associated with the vaccine covered the entire spike protein, and the dominant responses were in regions 160-218 and 743-854. Reportedly, almost half of the unique spike-specific TCRs recognized epitopes lying outside the regions that are mutated in the B.1.351 and B.1.1.7 variants. A significant rise in spike-specific TCR breadth and depth was observed after two AZD1222 doses relative to day 0 and relative to MenACWY recipients. Most participants were white British and females outnumbered males, and the authors suggested that clonal diversity may have been underestimated. Because no samples from the day 14 peak response were available, repertoires could be characterized only after the peak T cell response. The 56-69-year group was small, and its depth increase did not reach significance, likely because of low power. Only a handful of AZD1222 recipients were SARS-CoV-2 seropositive at baseline, limiting conclusions about previously exposed vaccinees.

The CDR3 regions of human TCRbeta chains were subjected to immunosequencing. The paper's processing steps were these. TCRs in the repertoires were compared against a reference library of SARS-CoV-2-specific TCRs that had been generated with the MIRA antigen-specificity platform. Breadth meant the fraction of unique TCRs that were SARS-CoV-2-associated, whereas depth meant the fraction of total T cells that were SARS-CoV-2-associated. Using the MIRA data, each spike-specific TCR was mapped to the spike region that the TCR reacts to and placed in a CD4 or CD8 class. Log10-transformed breadth and depth values were compared by one-way ANOVA with Sidak's multiple comparisons tests. TCRdb re-hosts the immuneACCESS table, in-frame sequences only. Its copies lack some clones; in the studies checked, an unresolved V gene accounts for under half of them, and the cause for the rest is not known. V and J calls and clone size are given by that table; D and trimming were obtained from the DNA. The sample yields roughly 77,000 clones; 90% were counted once. The ten top clones hold more than 2.5% of the sample.

The time point label on this specimen signifies: about 28 days (+/-7) after the second vaccine dose. Because spike-specific TCR depth and breadth did not differ between the two schedules, AZD1222 recipients who got a second dose at roughly 4 weeks were pooled with those who got a second dose at roughly 12 weeks. The vaccinee samples were drawn from two UK trials, COV001 and COV002, one of which was a single-blind randomized controlled phase 2/3 trial testing AZD1222 (ChAdOx1 nCoV-19) in healthy adults. For TCRbeta chain sequencing, PBMC samples were collected from trial participants at day 0 and at day 28 after the second dose. This clonotype was obtained from an adult who received the AZD1222 COVID-19 vaccine. The sequenced sample was peripheral blood, obtained 28 days after the second AZD1222 dose.

CDR3 reads: CASSARDRGYQETQYF. In nucleotides, the sequence is TGTGCCAGCAGTGCCCGGGACAGGGGGTACCAAGAGACCCAGTACTTC. The rearranged chain carries TRBV25-1 and TRBJ2-5; TRBD1 lines up with 11 middle nucleotides. As encoded in the germline V gene, CDR1 is MGHDK while CDR2 is SYGVNS. Trimming takes 4 bases off V and 0 bases off J; junction bases not matched to a gene: 4. The CDR3, cysteine through phenylalanine, is 16 amino acids long. Only the CDR3 DNA stays, 48 bases, in frame from base 1.